Sequencing of this T cell receptor (beta chain) was carried out in a study of blood T cell repertoires in COVID-19. Whole-study context: PBMCs, B-cell-depleted T cells, or T cells were the source of the cDNA or gDNA that made up the material.

Per germline, CDR1 SGHRS and CDR2 YFSETQ. The CDR3 covers 15 residues. V lost 4 bases and J lost 6; bases outside the gene matches: 7. Assay: immunoSEQ multiplex PCR; the TCRdb copy retains only in-frame clones and omits some. The sample lists 47,000 or so clones; 75% to 85% were seen once. The chain combines TRBV5-1 with TRBJ2-1; TRBD2 aligns across 10 bases. The sequencing input was peripheral blood. This receptor was obtained from an older woman with acute or convalescent COVID-19. The CDR3 DNA reads TGCGCCAGCAGCCCGAGGGCTAGCGGGAGCAATGAGCAGTTCTTC. It translates to CASSPRASGSNEQFF.